The present entry profiles one TCR beta chain with its context. The antigen remains undetermined. These data belong to a study of follicular helper T cells after annual influenza vaccination. Study conclusions and caveats: Plasmablast frequency change correlated with clonality change in ICOS+CD38+ cTfh.

Documented time point: 2014-2015 season, 7 days after vaccination. The table came from immunoSEQ multiplex PCR; TCRdb's copy has only in-frame clones and leaves some out. Here the sample spans 15,000 or so clones, around 84% being singletons. Sequences were derived from CXCR5+ CD38- circulating T follicular helper cells from blood, sampled 7 days after influenza vaccination. The subset: circulating Tfh, non-naive CD4+CXCR5+PD-1+ (ICOS+CD38+ or ICOS-CD38-). This clonotype was obtained from an adult who received the influenza vaccine.

CDR3 sequence reads: CASTRGGGQDEKLFF. In nucleotides, the CDR3 is TGTGCCAGCACCCGAGGGGGGGGGCAGGATGAAAAACTGTTTTTT. The rearrangement joins TRBV6-1 to TRBJ1-4; possibly TRBD1 for D (6 bases). Germline V CDR1 and CDR2: MNHNS, SASEGT. This CDR3 spans 15 amino acids. V lost 7 bases to trimming and J lost 6 bases, with 18 bases between them.